A single sample gave rise to the 26 T cell receptor beta chains below, sequenced in a study of cytomegalovirus exposure and HLA in healthy donors. With 60 Vbeta and 13 Jbeta primers, the PCR was carried out. TCRdb's copy holds only in-frame clones and misses some; the assay was immunoSEQ multiplex PCR. The data show about 160,000 clones, with around 78% seen just once and approximately 3.4% held by the top ten. The sample consisted of PBMCs. These receptor sequences come from a woman in her fifties or sixties in good health and CMV-seropositive.

The rearrangement links TRBV6-5 to TRBJ1-2; the D is unclear. The CDR3 consists of 14 residues. V dropped 6 bases and J dropped 0 bases, with 11 bases sitting between them. Germline CDR1 MNHEY, CDR2 SVGAGI. The CDR3 loop reads CASSREAANYGYTF. The CDR3 bases are TGTGCCAGCAGCCGGGAAGCAGCTAACTATGGCTACACCTTC.

This chain links TRBV20-1 with TRBJ2-1; D gene ambiguous. V lost 6 bases to trimming and J lost 5 bases, with 5 bases between them. Germline values: CDR1 DFQATT, CDR2 SNEGSKA (reference sequence). The CDR3 length is 10 residues. The CDR3 DNA is TGCAGTGCACAGCACAATGAGCAGTTCTTC. This encodes CSAQHNEQFF.

This clone was seen a handful of times. The CDR3 nucleotides read TGTGCCTGGAGTGTATCGAGAACAGGAAAGGACAGGGGAGGTTCACCCCTCCACTTT. As protein: CAWSVSRTGKDRGGSPLHF. The J gene is TRBJ1-6, the V gene TRBV30, with 9 bases identical to TRBD1. The V gene end was trimmed by 0 bases and the J gene end by 9 bases; junction bases not matched to a gene: 18. CDR1 is GTSNPN and CDR2 is SVGIG in the germline V gene (reference sequence). CDR3 length: 19 residues.

This clone was seen a few times. The CDR3 region is CASSQTSGGIGELFF. CDR3 nucleotide sequence: TGTGCCAGCAGCCAGACTAGCGGGGGGATCGGGGAGCTGTTTTTT. The genes are TRBV7-6 and TRBJ2-2, with 13 bases fitting TRBD2. CDR3 size: 15 residues. With 5 bases clipped from V and 7 bases from J, the junction kept 4 bases outside the gene matches. CDR1 is SGHVS, CDR2 FNYEAQ, per germline.

This clone has only one observation. The chain couples TRBV30 to TRBJ2-7, with 9 positions matching TRBD1. Germline trimming cut 5 bases from V and 3 bases from J; bases unmatched to any gene: 8. Germline V gene data show CDR1 as GTSNPN and CDR2 as SVGIG (reference sequence). There are 14 residues in the CDR3. The CDR3 loop is CAWAGQGFNYEQYF. As DNA, the CDR3 is TGTGCCTGGGCGGGACAGGGCTTTAACTACGAGCAGTACTTC.

The chain carries TRBV19 and TRBJ1-1; D may be TRBD1 (6 bases). V was clipped by 0 bases and J by 5 bases, with 10 bases between them. Germline loops: CDR1 LNHDA, CDR2 SQIVND (reference sequence). The CDR3 sequence is 14 residues long. The CDR3 DNA follows: TGTGCCAGTAGTATAGATGACAGGTTAACTGAAGCTTTCTTT. Protein: CASSIDDRLTEAFF.

This clone was seen a few times. The rearrangement links TRBV29-1 to TRBJ1-1, with 7 bases fitting TRBD1. V shed 8 bases and J 1 base; nucleotides not matched to a gene: 10. CDR1 is SQVTM, CDR2 ANQGSEA, per germline. The CDR3 totals 14 residues. The CDR3 spells CSTSPTGRNTEAFF. The CDR3 nucleotides read TGCAGCACTTCGCCGACAGGGCGGAACACTGAAGCTTTCTTT.

This clone has more than one count but fewer than ten. The chain has TRBV2 and TRBJ2-3; 9 bases line up with TRBD1. Germline CDR1 and CDR2: SNHLY and FYNNEI. V was clipped by 6 bases and J by 5 bases; unmatched bases: 6. The CDR3 contains 14 residues. For the CDR3, the DNA is TGTGCCAGCAGATACAGGGGGCGAGAAGATACGCAGTATTTT. This translates into CASRYRGREDTQYF.

The chain carries TRBV5-4 and TRBJ2-5, with 12 bases matching TRBD2. Germline V lookup: CDR1 SGHNT, CDR2 YYREEE (reference sequence). There are 14 residues in the CDR3. V was clipped by 4 bases and J by 9 bases; unmatched bases: 7. The chain's CDR3 is CASSTLAGGRAQYF. The CDR3 coding sequence is TGTGCCAGCAGCACCCTAGCGGGGGGGCGGGCCCAGTACTTC.

The chain is built from TRBV5-1 and TRBJ1-4, with 9 bases that match TRBD1. Losses at the gene ends were 0 bases for V and 6 bases for J; bases not matched to a gene: 3. This CDR3 is 15 amino acids long. Germline CDR1 is SGHRS and CDR2 is YFSETQ. CDR3 DNA: TGCGCCAGCAGCTTGGCTAGGACAGGGGATGAAAAACTGTTTTTT. This encodes CASSLARTGDEKLFF.

The gene calls are TRBV7-2 and TRBJ1-4, with D possibly matching TRBD1 (6 bases). The germline V gene has CDR1 SGHTA and CDR2 FQGNSA. V was pared by 1 base and J by 7 bases, with 10 bases between. This CDR3 has 14 amino acids. The CDR3 region is CASSLVQGSEKLFF. CDR3 coding DNA: TGTGCCAGCAGCTTAGTACAGGGCAGTGAAAAACTGTTTTTT.

This clone appeared a few times. V and J are TRBV7-9 and TRBJ2-5, with D possibly being TRBD1 (5 bases). The CDR3 contains 15 residues. V was trimmed by 2 bases and J by 0 bases, leaving 10 bases between them. CDR1 SEHNR and CDR2 FQNEAQ come from the germline V gene (reference sequence). The CDR3 loop is CASSLRGLHQETQYF. In nucleotides, the CDR3 is TGTGCCAGCAGCTTAAGGGGATTGCACCAAGAGACCCAGTACTTC.

The chain carries TRBV4-3 and TRBJ2-7; TRBD2 is a possible D gene (5 bases). The CDR3 runs 15 residues. The germline V and J ends were trimmed by 4 bases and 4 bases, with 17 bases remaining between them. The germline CDR1 and CDR2 sequences are LGHNA and YSLEER. The CDR3 region is CASSPHEGLGYEQYF. The CDR3 coding sequence is TGCGCCAGCAGCCCCCATGAGGGCCTAGGATACGAGCAGTACTTC.

V is TRBV4-1 and J is TRBJ2-1; 12 positions agree with TRBD2. V shed 4 bases and J 2 bases; nucleotides not matched to a gene: 3. Germline CDR1 is MGHRA and CDR2 is YSYEKL. This CDR3 is 16 amino acids long. The DNA for the CDR3 is TGCGCCAGCAGCCTCCGGACTAGCGGGACCTACAATGAGCAGTTCTTC. The encoded protein is CASSLRTSGTYNEQFF.

On this clone itself: The junction shows a germline mismatch at one end, possibly a read error. Other DNA sequences in the sample encode the same CDR3. The V and J genes are TRBV27 and TRBJ2-7; 12 bases agree with TRBD1. Germline V CDR1 and CDR2: MNHEY, SMNVEV (reference sequence). CDR3 size: 18 residues. Here the CDR3 reads CASSWGGPTGQGAGEQYF. In DNA, the CDR3 is TGCGCCAGCAGTTGGGGGGGGCCAACGGGACAGGGGGCAGGTGAGCAGTACTTC.

V gene TRBV28 combines with J gene TRBJ2-1; D might be TRBD1 (5 bases). The CDR3 is 13 residues long. Germline V gene lookup returns CDR1 MDHEN and CDR2 SYDVKM. V was clipped by 2 bases and J by 4 bases, with 6 bases between them. CDR3: CASSLPGYNEQFF. The CDR3 nucleotides read TGTGCCAGCAGTTTACCAGGGTACAATGAGCAGTTCTTC.

This chain links TRBV15 with TRBJ1-5; D is unclear. The CDR3 covers 16 residues. Per the germline V gene, CDR1 is LNHNV and CDR2 is YYDKDF (reference sequence). Trimming stripped 6 bases from V and 2 bases from J, with 17 bases between. The CDR3 is CATRPSEGSGNQPQHF. CDR3 DNA: TGTGCCACCAGGCCCTCGGAGGGCAGCGGCAATCAGCCCCAGCATTTT.

This rearrangement joins TRBV5-1 to TRBJ2-4; TRBD1 matches 8 bases. The CDR3 runs to 16 residues. Germline CDR1 reads SGHRS; CDR2 reads YFSETQ. Trimming at V came to 3 bases and at J to 0 bases, leaving 5 bases not matched to a gene. The CDR3 is CASSWQQGGAKNIQYF. CDR3 coding DNA: TGCGCCAGCAGCTGGCAACAGGGGGGAGCCAAAAACATTCAGTACTTC.

This chain connects TRBV6-6 to TRBJ2-7; 9 bases line up with TRBD2. This CDR3 has 13 residues. The germline V gene has CDR1 MNHNY and CDR2 SVGAGI (reference sequence). With V trimmed by 7 bases and J by 7 bases, 8 bases remained unmatched. The CDR3 loop reads CASTSGEPGEQYF. The CDR3 DNA reads TGTGCCAGCACTAGCGGGGAGCCTGGGGAGCAGTACTTC.

This clone was seen more than once but under ten times. The chain links TRBV19 to TRBJ1-5; TRBD1 matches at 7 bases. CDR3 length: 15 amino acids. The germline gives CDR1 LNHDA, CDR2 SQIVND (reference sequence). Germline trimming cut 4 bases from V and 0 bases from J; bases unmatched to any gene: 3. The CDR3 nucleotides read TGTGCCAGTAGTAGTGGGACAGCTAGCAATCAGCCCCAGCATTTT. Translating it yields CASSSGTASNQPQHF.

CDR3 DNA: TGTGCCAGTACCCCGGGACAGGGAAGTAACACCATATATTTT. It encodes CASTPGQGSNTIYF. The rearrangement uses TRBV19 and TRBJ1-3, with 9 bases fitting TRBD1. This CDR3 is built from 14 residues. V shed 7 bases, J shed 7 bases, and the junction held 8 bases outside the gene matches. Germline-derived CDR1 and CDR2 are LNHDA and SQIVND (reference sequence).

This rearrangement joins TRBV13 to TRBJ2-5; 10 positions match TRBD2. This CDR3 comprises 15 residues. The germline V gene encodes CDR1 PRHDT and CDR2 FYEKMQ (reference sequence). The V segment lost 5 bases and the J segment 2 bases; nucleotides outside the gene matches: 5. CDR3 DNA sequence: TGTGCCAGCAGCCCAAGGACTAGCGGACAAGAGACCCAGTACTTC. Translating it yields CASSPRTSGQETQYF.

The chain uses TRBV7-8 and TRBJ2-5, with 10 bases that match TRBD2. V lost 2 bases, J lost 2 bases, and 8 bases stayed unmatched. Germline-derived CDR1 and CDR2 are SGHVS and FQNEAQ. CDR3 size: 17 residues. Here the CDR3 reads CASSLSAGGMGQETQYF. DNA of the CDR3: TGTGCCAGCAGCTTATCAGCGGGAGGGATGGGACAAGAGACCCAGTACTTC.

The chain uses TRBV7-2 and TRBJ1-5; 7 nucleotides line up with TRBD1. With 5 bases clipped from V and 6 bases from J, the junction kept 4 bases outside the gene matches. Germline assignment: CDR1 SGHTA and CDR2 FQGNSA. This CDR3 contains 13 residues. As DNA, the CDR3 is TGTGCCAGCAGCCCAGGGGGAGGTCAGCCCCAGCATTTT. This translates into CASSPGGGQPQHF.

This clone appeared a single time. The rearrangement links TRBV10-3 to TRBJ2-5; a weak D match, TRBD1 (6 bases). The length of the CDR3 is 14 residues. Trimming removed 3 bases at V and 5 bases at J, with 13 bases between. The germline V gene encodes CDR1 ENHRY and CDR2 SYGVKD. Here the CDR3 DNA reads TGTGCCATCAGTGATAGGGGGTCTGGGGAGACCCAGTACTTC. Translation: CAISDRGSGETQYF.

The chain has TRBV11-2 and TRBJ2-6, with a tentative D call TRBD1 (5 bases). This CDR3 region has 17 residues. The V end was cut by 4 bases, the J end by 3 bases, with 16 bases between. The V gene's germline CDR1 is SGHAT and CDR2 FQNNGV. Here the CDR3 reads CASSSRGSTGGANVLTF. DNA for the CDR3: TGTGCCAGCAGCTCTAGGGGCAGCACTGGTGGGGCCAACGTCCTGACTTTC. The full variable domain, completed using reference TRBV11-2 and TRBJ2-6, is EAGVAQSPRYKIIEKRQSVAFWCNPISGHATLYWYQQILGQGPKLLIQFQNNGVVDDSQLPKDRFSAERLKGVDSTLKIQPAKLEDSAVYLCASSSRGSTGGANVLTFGAGSRLTVL.